These 22 T cell receptor beta chains came from one sample sequenced in a study of cytomegalovirus exposure and HLA in healthy donors. Researchers ran the PCR with 60 Vbeta and 13 Jbeta primers. Generated by immunoSEQ multiplex PCR, the TCRdb table keeps only in-frame clones and is missing some. The repertoire includes some 120,000 clones, 8% to 11% of them detected once, and approximately 4.4% sits in the top ten. Sequenced material: PBMCs. These receptor sequences come from a young woman in good health and CMV-seropositive.

This chain connects TRBV6-1 to TRBJ1-5; 8 positions match TRBD1. CDR1 is MNHNS and CDR2 is SASEGT in the germline V gene. Trimming took 9 bases from V and 7 from J; bases not matched to a gene: 8. The length of the CDR3 is 13 residues. The DNA of the CDR3 is TGTGCCAGGGCAGGGGGCGCGGAGCAGCCCCAGCATTTT. Encoded protein: CARAGGAEQPQHF.

In nucleotides, the CDR3 is TGTGCCAGCAGGGGGGATTGGGGGGGTTATGAAAAACTGTTTTTT. It codes for CASRGDWGGYEKLFF. The chain is built from TRBV28 and TRBJ1-4, with a possible D match to TRBD1 (5 bases). V was clipped by 6 bases and J by 6 bases, with 17 bases between them. Germline-derived CDR1 and CDR2 are MDHEN and SYDVKM. The CDR3 is 15 residues long.

This clone was counted a few times. V gene TRBV4-1 combines with J gene TRBJ2-7; weak D call: TRBD1 (6 bases). Germline lookup yields CDR1 MGHRA and CDR2 YSYEKL. The V end was cut by 2 bases, the J end by 0 bases, with 26 bases between. This CDR3 region has 20 residues. CDR3 coding DNA: TGCGCCAGCAGCCAAAACCCCCTAGGGGGAGCGGAACCTAGCTCCTACGAGCAGTACTTC. It is translated as CASSQNPLGGAEPSSYEQYF.

A word on this clone: Other DNA sequences from this sample encode an identical CDR3 as well. The chain has TRBV7-2 and TRBJ1-1; no firm D call. This CDR3 region has 14 residues. Looked up from germline, CDR1 is SGHTA and CDR2 is FQGNSA. Trimming removed 4 bases from V and 9 bases from J, with 18 bases in between. This CDR3 reads CASSSTGSTQKAFF. DNA for the CDR3: TGTGCCAGCAGCTCGACTGGGTCCACACAAAAAGCTTTCTTT.

This clone was seen more than once but under ten times. The gene calls are TRBV6-1 and TRBJ1-2, with D possibly being TRBD1 (6 bases). Germline V gives CDR1 MNHNS, CDR2 SASEGT. The V and J ends lost 7 bases and 4 bases respectively, with 13 bases between them. CDR3 size: 13 residues. In nucleotides, the CDR3 is TGTGCCAGCAAGCCGACAGGATTCTATGGCTACACCTTC. This translates into CASKPTGFYGYTF.

The chain employs TRBV9 and TRBJ2-7; tentatively, D is TRBD2 (6 bases). Germline CDR1 SGDLS, CDR2 YYNGEE. The V and J ends lost 0 bases and 0 bases respectively, with 10 bases between them. The CDR3 is 15 residues long. The CDR3 protein is CASSVGGDSSYEQYF. DNA for the CDR3: TGTGCCAGCAGCGTAGGAGGGGACTCCTCCTACGAGCAGTACTTC. Supplemented by reference TRBV9 and TRBJ2-7, the full variable domain reads DSGVTQTPKHLITATGQRVTLRCSPRSGDLSVYWYQQSLDQGLQFLIQYYNGEERAKGNILERFSAQQFPDLHSELNLSSLELGDSALYFCASSVGGDSSYEQYFGPGTRLTVT.

The rearrangement joins TRBV9 to TRBJ1-2; 10 positions match TRBD1. CDR3 length: 15 amino acids. After removal of 0 bases from V and 4 bases from J, the junction contained 3 bases not matched to a gene. Germline V gene sequence: CDR1 SGDLS, CDR2 YYNGEE. CDR3 residues: CASSVGQGAGYGYTF. The DNA for the CDR3 is TGTGCCAGCAGCGTAGGACAGGGGGCCGGCTATGGCTACACCTTC.

This clone has only a few counts. The gene calls are TRBV30 and TRBJ2-2; the D is unclear. With 5 bases removed from V and 1 base from J, the gap between germline ends came to 8 bases. In germline, CDR1 is GTSNPN, CDR2 SVGIG (reference sequence). The CDR3 has 13 amino acids. The CDR3 reads CAWSGGNTGELFF. The CDR3, as DNA: TGTGCCTGGTCCGGTGGGAACACCGGGGAGCTGTTTTTT.

This clone turned up a few times. This sequence joins TRBV7-3 and TRBJ1-5, with a tentative D call TRBD1 (5 bases). Looked up from germline, CDR1 is SGHTA and CDR2 is FQGTGA. Trimming stripped 4 bases from V and 4 bases from J, with 8 bases between. The CDR3 length is 13 residues. CDR3 loop: CASSWGPNQPQHF. The DNA for the CDR3 is TGTGCCAGCAGCTGGGGCCCTAATCAGCCCCAGCATTTT.

The genes are TRBV2 and TRBJ2-5; D may be TRBD2 (6 bases). Trimming took 6 bases from V and 5 from J, leaving 13 bases between them. The CDR3 runs 13 residues. The germline V gene has CDR1 SNHLY and CDR2 FYNNEI. DNA of the CDR3: TGTGCCAGCAGCTGGGGGGAGCGTGAGACCCAGTACTTC. It is translated as CASSWGERETQYF.

This clone was seen a few times. J is TRBJ2-1 and V is TRBV11-3; 11 bases line up with TRBD2. The CDR3 contains 14 residues. V gave up 6 bases and J gave up 4 bases; unmatched junction bases: 2. CDR1 is SGHNT and CDR2 is YENEEA in the germline V gene. The CDR3 region has the DNA TGTGCCAGCAGGGGGACTAGCGGATACAATGAGCAGTTCTTC. It translates to CASRGTSGYNEQFF.

The rearrangement links TRBV27 to TRBJ1-5, with D possibly TRBD1 on 5 matching bases. This CDR3 has 14 residues. V dropped 6 bases and J dropped 5 bases, with 14 bases sitting between them. CDR1 MNHEY and CDR2 SMNVEV come from the germline V gene (reference sequence). This CDR3 is CASSRGGWDQPQHF. As DNA, the CDR3 is TGTGCCAGCAGCCGGGGGGGATGGGATCAGCCCCAGCATTTT.

The chain links TRBV5-4 to TRBJ1-1, with a weak D call TRBD1 (5 bases). Germline V gives CDR1 SGHNT, CDR2 YYREEE (reference sequence). The V end was cut by 2 bases, the J end by 0 bases, with 11 bases between. This CDR3 region has 15 residues. The CDR3 bases are TGTGCCAGCAGCTTTGGGGCAGGGATGAACACTGAAGCTTTCTTT. This encodes CASSFGAGMNTEAFF.

J is TRBJ1-4 and V is TRBV5-1; 10 bases agree with TRBD1. Unmatched junction bases numbered 18, after V lost 3 bases and J lost 4 bases. CDR1 is SGHRS and CDR2 is YFSETQ in the germline V gene. CDR3 size: 20 residues. This chain's CDR3 is CASSSDPPTGGTVLNEKLFF. CDR3 DNA sequence: TGCGCCAGCAGCTCCGATCCCCCGACAGGGGGCACGGTGCTTAATGAAAAACTGTTTTTT.

Only a few counts were recorded for this clone. The rearrangement links TRBV9 to TRBJ2-1; 8 bases align to TRBD2. The CDR3 length is 16 residues. Unmatched junction bases numbered 4, after V lost 0 bases and J lost 2 bases. Germline V gene sequence: CDR1 SGDLS, CDR2 YYNGEE. The CDR3 nucleotides are TGTGCCAGCAGCGTAGTCGGTAGCGGGACCTACAATGAGCAGTTCTTC. Translation: CASSVVGSGTYNEQFF.

This rearrangement joins TRBV19 to TRBJ1-5; D unclear. This CDR3 region has 14 residues. Per the germline V gene, CDR1 is LNHDA and CDR2 is SQIVND (reference sequence). V was trimmed by 4 bases and J by 1 base, leaving 8 bases between them. Here the CDR3 reads CASSSKPSNQPQHF. In nucleotides, the CDR3 is TGTGCCAGTAGTAGCAAGCCGAGCAATCAGCCCCAGCATTTT.

This chain connects TRBV30 to TRBJ1-5; TRBD1 matches at 8 bases. This CDR3 is built from 13 residues. The V segment lost 2 bases and the J segment 6 bases; nucleotides outside the gene matches: 3. Looked up from germline, CDR1 is GTSNPN and CDR2 is SVGIG (reference sequence). The CDR3 DNA reads as TGTGCCTGGAGTCAGGGGGCGAGTCAGCCCCAGCATTTT. It yields the protein CAWSQGASQPQHF. Full variable domain (rest looked up from reference TRBV30 and TRBJ1-5): SQTIHQWPATLVQPVGSPLSLECTVEGTSNPNLYWYRQAAGRGLQLLFYSVGIGQISSEVPQNLSASRPQDRQFILSSKKLLLSDSGFYLCAWSQGASQPQHFGDGTRLSIL.

The rearrangement links TRBV5-4 to TRBJ2-1, with TRBD2 matching 14 bases. CDR1 and CDR2 (germline): SGHNT, YYREEE (reference sequence). After removal of 4 bases from V and 7 bases from J, the junction contained 4 bases not matched to a gene. The CDR3 is 15 amino acids. The CDR3 coding sequence is TGTGCCAGCAGCACGGGACTAGCGGGAGTGAATGAGCAGTTCTTC. Translation gives CASSTGLAGVNEQFF. Looking up the rest from reference TRBV5-4 and TRBJ2-1 gives the full variable domain: ETGVTQSPTHLIKTRGQQVTLRCSSQSGHNTVSWYQQALGQGPQFIFQYYREEENGRGNFPPRFSGLQFPNYSSELNVNALELDDSALYLCASSTGLAGVNEQFFGPGTRLTVL.

The gene calls are TRBV19 and TRBJ1-1, with 10 bases matching TRBD1. V gave up 9 bases and J gave up 4 bases; unmatched junction bases: 11. The CDR3 extends over 15 amino acids. Germline CDR1 reads LNHDA; CDR2 reads SQIVND (reference sequence). DNA of the CDR3: TGTGCCAGGAGAGACAGGGGGCGCGATAGCACTGAAGCTTTCTTT. Translating gives CARRDRGRDSTEAFF.

This clone turned up a few times. This chain joins TRBV19 and TRBJ1-1; the match to TRBD1 covers 8 bases. J lost 4 bases, V lost 7 bases, and 5 bases had no gene match. The germline V gene encodes CDR1 LNHDA and CDR2 SQIVND (reference sequence). The CDR3 is 13 amino acids. CDR3 DNA sequence: TGTGCCAGTACCTCGACAGGGGCCACTGAAGCTTTCTTT. As protein: CASTSTGATEAFF.

This clone was found a few times. V usage is TRBV5-1 and J usage is TRBJ2-3; no clear D gene. Germline lookup yields CDR1 SGHRS and CDR2 YFSETQ. CDR3 length: 14 amino acids. The V gene lost 3 bases and the J gene lost 6 bases, with 14 bases spanning the gap. This chain's CDR3 is CASSSIEKSDTQYF. The DNA for the CDR3 is TGCGCCAGCAGCTCAATCGAGAAGTCCGATACGCAGTATTTT.

This clone was seen a handful of times. This CDR3 is also generated by other DNA sequences in the sample. The V gene is TRBV2, the J gene TRBJ1-4, with 8 bases lining up with TRBD1. Germline V gene sequence: CDR1 SNHLY, CDR2 FYNNEI. The CDR3 is made up of 16 amino acids. V dropped 7 bases and J dropped 8; count of bases not matched to a gene: 15. The CDR3 DNA reads as TGTGCCAGCAATCAGGGGGCTATGGCACCCGGGGAAAAACTGTTTTTT. It specifies CASNQGAMAPGEKLFF. The variable domain in full, with the rest retrieved from reference TRBV2 and TRBJ1-4, is EPEVTQTPSHQVTQMGQEVILRCVPISNHLYFYWYRQILGQKVEFLVSFYNNEISEKSEIFDDQFSVERPDGSNFTLKIRSTKLEDSAMYFCASNQGAMAPGEKLFFGSGTQLSVL.